The TCR beta chain described here comes from a study of patients and donors after allogeneic stem cell transplantation. TCRdb called the RT-PCR reads again in MiXCR, with one record for every CDR3 protein. The table lists about 110,000 distinct CDR3 sequences, roughly 35% of them singletons. The V and J ends lost 4 bases and 8 bases respectively, with 20 bases between them. Germline V lookup: CDR1 KGHDR, CDR2 SFDVKD. This CDR3 has 16 amino acids. This clonotype occurred a few times. Specimen: blood, either unsorted or a sorted T cell fraction (not recorded which). This TCR came from a human donor who was either an allogeneic HSCT recipient or a stem cell or donor lymphocyte infusion donor (not recorded which). It is not recorded whose cells these are; they may come from a transplant donor. The chain recombines TRBV24-1 with TRBJ2-1; maybe TRBD1 (5 bases). The CDR3 DNA reads TGTGCCACCAGTGACCGCACAGGATTTTTAGATGATGAGCAGTTCTTC. Translation: CATSDRTGFLDDEQFF.